This T cell receptor beta chain was retrieved from a study of T-cell memory formation after mild COVID-19. In germline, CDR1 is DFQATT, CDR2 SNEGSKA (reference sequence). V shed 3 bases and J shed 12 bases, with 17 bases lying between them. The CDR3 extends over 12 amino acids. TCRdb recomputed calls from the 5' RACE reads with MiXCR, one row per CDR3 protein. The sample has some 290,000 distinct CDR3 sequences; 15% to 20% are singletons. This TCR was sampled from a man aged 18 to 30 who had mild COVID-19 (a few samples of this study predate the infection). Cell type and time point are not known. The genes are TRBV20-1 and TRBJ1-1; weak D call: TRBD1 (6 bases). The source material was PBMCs or a T cell subset sorted from them (not recorded which). CDR3 sequence: CSASGLRQETFF. The CDR3 DNA follows: TGCAGTGCTAGCGGGCTCCGACAGGAAACTTTCTTT.